The entry below describes one T cell receptor beta chain. Its antigen is unidentified. It was with 60 Vbeta and 13 Jbeta primers that the PCR ran. Authors' data handling: In a later analysis, some 10 million of some 80 million unique beta chains occurred in at least two donors. Libraries were prepared by immunoSEQ multiplex PCR; TCRdb keeps only in-frame clonotypes and omits some of them. The V and J calls and clone size come from that table; D and trimming were worked out from the DNA. Of 200,000 to 250,000 clones detected, roughly 68% appear once; the ten largest clones hold 2% to 3%. This specimen comes from a study of cytomegalovirus exposure and HLA in healthy donors. Study-level results: Among TCR beta chains, those listed as cytomegalovirus-associated numbered 164. Follow-up analysis found HLA locus-dependent TCR association rates, highest for DRB1 and lowest for HLA-C.

The V gene's germline CDR1 is MDHEN and CDR2 SYDVKM. Trimming took 10 bases from V and 4 from J, leaving 18 bases between them. The CDR3 covers 14 residues. The receptor's source is a man between 35 and 55 years old in good health and CMV-seropositive. Sequencing was performed on PBMCs. The rearrangement joins TRBV28 to TRBJ2-3, with D tentatively TRBD2 (7 bases). CDR3 loop: CATFFGGRPDTQYF. CDR3 bases: TGTGCCACCTTTTTCGGGGGGCGGCCAGATACGCAGTATTTT.